The rows below give T cell receptor beta chains drawn from one sample of a study of cytomegalovirus exposure and HLA in healthy donors. TCRdb keeps only in-frame clones here, not all; method: immunoSEQ multiplex PCR. The sample lists some 210,000 clones, roughly four fifths seen once, with 9.5% to 13% in the top ten. Specimen: PBMCs. Receptors originate from a woman aged 50 to 65 in good health and CMV-seropositive. CDR3s include the opening cysteine and the closing phenylalanine or tryptophan. A D gene is named only where the DNA matches it firmly. Clone size appears in some rows only: once, few, many, or a class for an expanded clone.

TRBV27	NA	NA	TRBJ2-3	CASPNVQGGDTQYF	TGTGCCAGCCCGAACGTTCAAGGGGGAGATACGCAGTATTTT
TRBV11-2	NA	NA	TRBJ2-7	CASSLTHPGSEQYF	TGTGCCAGCAGCTTAACCCACCCGGGGAGCGAGCAGTACTTC
TRBV5-1	NA	NA	TRBJ2-5	CASSSTTQGWETQYF	TGCGCCAGCAGCTCAACTACGCAGGGGTGGGAGACCCAGTACTTC
TRBV1	NA	NA	TRBJ1-3	CTSSQVLQVSSGNTIYF	TGCACCAGCAGCCAGGTATTACAGGTTTCCTCTGGAAACACCATATATTTT
TRBV10-2	NA	TRBD1	TRBJ2-5	CASSGTGNQETQYF	TGCGCCAGCAGCGGGACAGGGAATCAAGAGACCCAGTACTTC
TRBV30	NA	NA	TRBJ1-6	CAWTTTGTIGTPLHF	TGTGCCTGGACCACCACCGGGACAATTGGTACACCCCTCCACTTT
TRBV7-9	NA	TRBD2	TRBJ2-1	CASSLGRLARQFF	TGTGCCAGCAGCTTAGGAAGACTAGCGCGGCAGTTCTTC
TRBV5-4	NA	TRBD1	TRBJ1-1	CASSYPRTGGTEAFF	TGTGCCAGCAGCTACCCACGGACAGGGGGCACTGAAGCTTTCTTT
TRBV5-1	NA	NA	TRBJ1-2	CASSLAGLTNYGYTF	TGCGCCAGCAGCTTGGCGGGACTCACGAACTATGGCTACACCTTC
TRBV11-2	once	TRBD1	TRBJ1-2	CASSSGQGSYGYTF	TGTGCCAGCAGCTCGGGACAGGGCAGCTATGGCTACACCTTC
TRBV2	NA	TRBD1	TRBJ1-2	CASSPVPGQGPVGYTF	TGTGCCAGCAGTCCAGTCCCGGGACAGGGGCCGGTGGGCTACACCTTC
TRBV9	NA	NA	TRBJ1-2	CASSVEIHSLYGYTF	TGTGCCAGCAGCGTAGAAATTCACAGCCTCTATGGCTACACCTTC
TRBV4-3	few	TRBD1	TRBJ1-3	CASSHSTGASGNTIYF	TGCGCCAGCAGCCACTCCACAGGGGCATCTGGAAACACCATATATTTT
TRBV7-7	few	NA	TRBJ1-4	CASSLANWRGGEKLFF	TGTGCCAGCAGCTTAGCGAATTGGAGGGGGGGAGAAAAACTGTTTTTT
TRBV4-3	NA	TRBD1	TRBJ2-5	CASSQDLAGGRETQYF	TGCGCCAGCAGCCAAGATTTGGCAGGGGGCCGGGAGACCCAGTACTTC
TRBV28	NA	NA	TRBJ1-6	CASSLAPLTLHF	TGTGCCAGCAGTCTGGCCCCTCTCACCCTCCACTTT
TRBV5-1	NA	NA	TRBJ1-1	CASSLSQGIMNTEAFF	TGCGCCAGCAGCTTAAGCCAGGGCATCATGAACACTGAAGCTTTCTTT
TRBV11-2	once	TRBD1	TRBJ2-6	CASSSPGQSSGANVLTF	TGTGCCAGCAGCTCCCCGGGACAGAGCTCTGGGGCCAACGTCCTGACTTTC
TRBV6-5	NA	NA	TRBJ1-2	CASSFQGNYGYTF	TGTGCCAGCAGTTTCCAGGGGAACTATGGCTACACCTTC
TRBV7-3	NA	NA	TRBJ1-1	CASSSQGYTEAFF	TGTGCCAGCAGCTCTCAGGGGTACACTGAAGCTTTCTTT
TRBV5-1	NA	TRBD2	TRBJ2-5	CASSPAGGQETQYF	TGCGCCAGCAGCCCGGCCGGGGGGCAAGAGACCCAGTACTTC
TRBV25-1	NA	TRBD1	TRBJ2-7	CASSNRDRGRGQYF	TGTGCCAGCAGTAACCGGGACAGGGGGCGCGGGCAGTACTTC
TRBV14	NA	NA	TRBJ2-7	CASSQRQAAYEQYF	TGTGCCAGCAGCCAAAGACAGGCCGCCTACGAGCAGTACTTC
TRBV7-3	NA	NA	TRBJ1-3	CASSLTWRRGDGNTIYF	TGTGCCAGCAGCTTAACGTGGCGGCGGGGGGATGGAAACACCATATATTTT
TRBV9	NA	TRBD2	TRBJ2-1	CASSSLSGGNEQFF	TGTGCCAGCAGCTCCCTTAGCGGGGGGAATGAGCAGTTCTTC
TRBV9	NA	NA	TRBJ2-6	CASSAPPGTGANVLTF	TGTGCCAGCAGCGCACCCCCAGGGACTGGGGCCAACGTCCTGACTTTC
TRBV7-8	NA	TRBD1	TRBJ1-5	CASSLVRTGVLDSNQPQHF	TGTGCCAGCAGCTTAGTGAGGACAGGGGTACTTGATAGCAATCAGCCCCAGCATTTT
TRBV7-9	NA	NA	TRBJ2-3	CASSYPTRSDTQYF	TGTGCCAGCAGCTACCCGACTAGGTCCGATACGCAGTATTTT
TRBV2	few	NA	TRBJ1-4	CASSERRNQEKLFF	TGTGCCAGCAGTGAAAGGCGGAATCAAGAAAAACTGTTTTTT
TRBV18	NA	NA	TRBJ1-1	CASSLQANTEAFF	TGTGCCAGCTCACTACAGGCTAACACTGAAGCTTTCTTT
TRBV27	NA	TRBD2	TRBJ2-4	CASSPTGRVGQNIQYF	TGTGCCAGCAGTCCCACTGGGAGGGTAGGCCAAAACATTCAGTACTTC
TRBV5-1	NA	NA	TRBJ2-7	CASTTDINSPYEQYF	TGCGCCAGCACTACCGATATTAACTCCCCCTACGAGCAGTACTTC
TRBV6-5	NA	NA	TRBJ1-1	CASSYTLQETEAFF	TGTGCCAGCAGTTACACCTTACAGGAGACTGAAGCTTTCTTT
TRBV5-4	once	NA	TRBJ1-2	CASSFQGNYGYTF	TGTGCCAGCAGCTTTCAGGGAAACTATGGCTACACCTTC
TRBV9	NA	TRBD2	TRBJ2-3	CASSVDGGATDTQYF	TGTGCCAGCAGCGTAGACGGGGGGGCCACAGATACGCAGTATTTT
TRBV19	NA	NA	TRBJ1-2	CASSIIGALGYTF	TGTGCCAGTAGTATTATTGGGGCCCTAGGCTACACCTTC
TRBV4-3	NA	NA	TRBJ2-7	CASSRDRSYEQYF	TGCGCCAGCAGCCGAGACAGGTCCTACGAGCAGTACTTC
TRBV19	NA	NA	TRBJ2-3	CASSIVIHTDTQYF	TGTGCCAGTAGTATAGTCATCCACACAGATACGCAGTATTTT
TRBV4-1	once	NA	TRBJ2-2	CASSQDRANTGELFF	TGCGCCAGCAGCCAAGACAGGGCGAACACCGGGGAGCTGTTTTTT
TRBV10-3	few	TRBD2	TRBJ2-3	CAISEGGTSGGRGTDTQYF	TGTGCCATCAGTGAGGGAGGGACTAGCGGGGGGCGAGGCACAGATACGCAGTATTTT
TRBV7-2	NA	NA	TRBJ2-7	CASSPSRRSSDYEQYF	TGTGCCAGCAGCCCATCCCGTCGCTCGAGTGACTACGAGCAGTACTTC
TRBV29-1	NA	NA	TRBJ1-4	CSVYRGMDEKLFF	TGCAGCGTTTATAGGGGGATGGATGAAAAACTGTTTTTT
TRBV18	NA	NA	TRBJ1-1	CASSPEGGENTEAFF	TGTGCCAGCTCACCAGAGGGGGGGGAGAACACTGAAGCTTTCTTT
TRBV28	NA	NA	TRBJ1-2	CASSLSGGYGYTF	TGTGCCAGCAGTTTATCCGGGGGCTATGGCTACACCTTC
TRBV9	NA	TRBD2	TRBJ2-2	CASSVDGGADTGELFF	TGTGCCAGCAGCGTAGACGGGGGGGCGGACACCGGGGAGCTGTTTTTT
TRBV28	NA	NA	TRBJ1-1	CAIEQSAPNFTPGLGGAFF	TGTGCCATCGAGCAATCGGCCCCCAACTTTACGCCGGGACTTGGGGGAGCTTTCTTT
TRBV19	NA	TRBD1	TRBJ1-5	CASSSGQGSPSWQPQHF	TGTGCCAGTAGTAGTGGACAGGGATCCCCATCATGGCAGCCCCAGCATTTT
TRBV4-2	many	NA	TRBJ2-7	CASSQDERIYEQYF	TGTGCCAGCAGCCAAGATGAGAGGATCTACGAGCAGTACTTC
TRBV5-1	NA	NA	TRBJ2-7	CASSPAAAQNYEQYF	TGCGCCAGCAGCCCCGCGGCAGCCCAGAACTACGAGCAGTACTTC
TRBV27	NA	NA	TRBJ2-5	CASSLTRLETQYF	TGTGCCAGCAGTTTGACTAGACTAGAGACCCAGTACTTC
TRBV6-6	NA	TRBD1	TRBJ1-2	CASELQGEYYGYTF	TGTGCCAGCGAGCTACAGGGGGAATACTATGGCTACACCTTC
TRBV4-3	NA	NA	TRBJ1-3	CASSQAVPPGNTIYF	TGCGCCAGCAGCCAAGCGGTCCCCCCTGGAAACACCATATATTTT
TRBV27	NA	NA	TRBJ1-2	CASRIQTGSNYGYTF	TGTGCCAGCAGAATCCAGACAGGTTCTAACTATGGCTACACCTTC
TRBV7-9	NA	NA	TRBJ2-7	CSSSLAAGVEYEQYF	TGTTCCAGCAGCTTAGCGGCAGGGGTAGAATACGAGCAGTACTTC